What follows are 16 T cell receptor beta chains derived from one specimen sequenced in a study of blood T cell repertoires in COVID-19. Profiled with immunoSEQ multiplex PCR; TCRdb holds only in-frame clones, not every one. The table lists roughly 330,000 clones, approximately 88% of them singletons. Material for sequencing was PBMCs or T cells enriched from blood (not recorded which). The receptors were sampled from a man aged 25-45 years who had recovered from COVID-19.

The chain has TRBV6-5 and TRBJ2-3, with 7 bases matching TRBD2. V dropped 5 bases and J dropped 8; count of bases not matched to a gene: 10. The CDR3 contains 14 residues. The germline gives CDR1 MNHEY, CDR2 SVGAGI. The CDR3 loop reads CASSQSRTSVTQYF. The CDR3 nucleotides are TGTGCCAGCAGTCAATCCCGTACTAGCGTTACGCAGTATTTT.

The V gene is TRBV24-1, the J gene TRBJ2-1; D gene ambiguous. The CDR3 is 15 amino acids. The germline gives CDR1 KGHDR, CDR2 SFDVKD. V lost 4 bases to trimming and J lost 1 base, with 10 bases between them. The CDR3 DNA follows: TGTGCCACCAGTGACGCCCGACTTTCCTACAATGAGCAGTTCTTC. Protein sequence: CATSDARLSYNEQFF.

The genes are TRBV7-9 and TRBJ1-4; the D gene is possibly TRBD1 (6 bases). Trimming removed 4 bases at V and 5 bases at J, with 14 bases between. The germline gives CDR1 SEHNR, CDR2 FQNEAQ (reference sequence). This CDR3 is built from 15 residues. Here the CDR3 DNA reads TGTGCCAGCAGCTCCCGGGACACCACCAATGAAAAACTGTTTTTT. Translation gives CASSSRDTTNEKLFF.

The CDR3, as DNA: TGTGCCAGCAGCGCTCATCGGGGACAGTATACCTACGAGCAGTACTTC. It encodes CASSAHRGQYTYEQYF. The chain carries TRBV9 and TRBJ2-7, with TRBD1 identical over 7 bases. The CDR3 covers 16 residues. Germline values: CDR1 SGDLS, CDR2 YYNGEE. Trimming took 3 bases from V and 2 from J; bases not matched to a gene: 11. Based on the CDR3 plus reference TRBV9 and TRBJ2-7, the full variable domain is DSGVTQTPKHLITATGQRVTLRCSPRSGDLSVYWYQQSLDQGLQFLIQYYNGEERAKGNILERFSAQQFPDLHSELNLSSLELGDSALYFCASSAHRGQYTYEQYFGPGTRLTVT.

J is TRBJ2-3 and V is TRBV12-3 or TRBV12-4; 8 bases line up with TRBD1. The CDR3 covers 13 residues. Unmatched junction bases numbered 6, after V lost 4 bases and J lost 9 bases. In DNA form, the CDR3 reads TGTGCCAGCAGTTGGGACCGGGACAGGACGCAGTATTTT. Translated, it gives CASSWDRDRTQYF.

The V call is TRBV6-5, the J call TRBJ2-1, with TRBD2 matching 8 bases. This CDR3 has 14 residues. The J segment lost 7 bases and the V segment lost 0 bases, leaving 2 bases of the junction unmatched. Germline V gene data show CDR1 as MNHEY and CDR2 as SVGAGI. The CDR3 is CASSYSRLANEQFF. The DNA of the CDR3 is TGTGCCAGCAGTTACTCGAGACTAGCGAATGAGCAGTTCTTC.

The V and J genes are TRBV6-5 and TRBJ1-4; 8 bases align to TRBD1. CDR3 size: 15 residues. Germline trimming cut 6 bases from V and 5 bases from J; bases unmatched to any gene: 8. Germline CDR1 and CDR2: MNHEY and SVGAGI. CDR3 DNA: TGTGCCAGCAGCAGAAAGACAGGGGAAAATGAAAAACTGTTTTTT. It encodes CASSRKTGENEKLFF.

This clone was observed a handful of times. The V and J genes are TRBV11-3 and TRBJ1-3; 9 bases map to TRBD1. The CDR3 is 15 amino acids. Germline trimming cut 5 bases from V and 4 bases from J; bases unmatched to any gene: 6. Germline CDR1 is SGHNT and CDR2 is YENEEA. In nucleotides, the CDR3 is TGTGCCAGCAGCGCGGGGACAGGGAAAGGAAACACCATATATTTT. This translates into CASSAGTGKGNTIYF.

The gene calls are TRBV27 and TRBJ1-6; 10 bases align to TRBD1. Germline CDR1 reads MNHEY; CDR2 reads SMNVEV (reference sequence). The CDR3 loop spans 14 amino acids. V shed 3 bases and J 9 bases; nucleotides not matched to a gene: 2. DNA for the CDR3: TGTGCCAGCAGTTTGGACAGGGGGACTTCACCCCTCCACTTT. It is translated as CASSLDRGTSPLHF.

The V call is TRBV29-1, the J call TRBJ1-1, with D possibly matching TRBD1 (6 bases). The V and J ends lost 3 bases and 3 bases respectively, with 23 bases between them. This CDR3 is built from 17 residues. The germline gives CDR1 SQVTM, CDR2 ANQGSEA. As DNA, the CDR3 is TGCAGCGTTGATAAAGTGGCCAGGGGTGGACGAGACACTGAAGCTTTCTTT. Protein product: CSVDKVARGGRDTEAFF.

The chain links TRBV10-2 to TRBJ2-7, with 9 bases lining up with TRBD1. The V gene's germline CDR1 is WSHSY and CDR2 SAAADI. The CDR3 is 15 amino acids. Losses at the gene ends were 1 base for V and 5 bases for J; bases not matched to a gene: 6. CDR3 in DNA: TGCGCCAGCAGTGAGTGGAGGACAGGGGAACACGAGCAGTACTTC. Translation: CASSEWRTGEHEQYF.

This clone occurred once. This chain joins TRBV5-6 and TRBJ2-2; D is perhaps TRBD2 (6 bases). Germline V gene sequence: CDR1 SGHDT, CDR2 YYEEEE. This CDR3 is 14 amino acids long. Trimming shortened V by 0 bases and J by 6 bases, and 9 bases separated the two germline ends. CDR3 amino acids: CASSLGLVPGELFF. The DNA of the CDR3 is TGTGCCAGCAGCTTGGGACTAGTCCCCGGGGAGCTGTTTTTT.

The chain combines TRBV2 with TRBJ1-5, with no clear D. Trimming pared 3 bases from V and 7 bases from J, leaving 13 bases between. The CDR3 has 14 amino acids. CDR1 is SNHLY, CDR2 FYNNEI, per germline. The CDR3 loop reads CASSDKVEGQPQHF. In DNA form, the CDR3 reads TGTGCCAGCAGTGACAAGGTAGAGGGACAGCCCCAGCATTTT. Full variable domain (remainder filled in from reference TRBV2 and TRBJ1-5): EPEVTQTPSHQVTQMGQEVILRCVPISNHLYFYWYRQILGQKVEFLVSFYNNEISEKSEIFDDQFSVERPDGSNFTLKIRSTKLEDSAMYFCASSDKVEGQPQHFGDGTRLSIL.

V gene TRBV9 combines with J gene TRBJ2-1; no firm D call. Trimming removed 6 bases from V and 6 bases from J, with 10 bases in between. The CDR3 runs 12 residues. Germline V gene lookup returns CDR1 SGDLS and CDR2 YYNGEE. The CDR3 loop is CASTPLVNEQFF. The CDR3 coding sequence is TGTGCCAGCACCCCCCTAGTCAATGAGCAGTTCTTC.

This clone was observed a handful of times. V and J are TRBV24-1 and TRBJ2-1, with 9 bases lining up with TRBD2. The CDR3 sequence is 15 residues long. The V gene end was trimmed by 5 bases and the J gene end by 8 bases; junction bases not matched to a gene: 9. CDR1 is KGHDR, CDR2 SFDVKD, per germline. Here the CDR3 reads CATSALAGYGYEQFF. Written as DNA, the CDR3 is TGTGCCACCAGTGCCCTAGCGGGGTATGGCTATGAGCAGTTCTTC.

This clone appeared once. The rearrangement links TRBV7-9 to TRBJ1-2, with D possibly matching TRBD1 (5 bases). The ends were cut back, 1 base at V and 7 bases at J, with 13 bases in the middle. Germline V lookup: CDR1 SEHNR, CDR2 FQNEAQ (reference sequence). The CDR3 is 14 amino acids. The CDR3 region has the DNA TGTGCCAGCAGCTTAGGGTCGGGGGTCGTTGGCTACACCTTC. Translating gives CASSLGSGVVGYTF.